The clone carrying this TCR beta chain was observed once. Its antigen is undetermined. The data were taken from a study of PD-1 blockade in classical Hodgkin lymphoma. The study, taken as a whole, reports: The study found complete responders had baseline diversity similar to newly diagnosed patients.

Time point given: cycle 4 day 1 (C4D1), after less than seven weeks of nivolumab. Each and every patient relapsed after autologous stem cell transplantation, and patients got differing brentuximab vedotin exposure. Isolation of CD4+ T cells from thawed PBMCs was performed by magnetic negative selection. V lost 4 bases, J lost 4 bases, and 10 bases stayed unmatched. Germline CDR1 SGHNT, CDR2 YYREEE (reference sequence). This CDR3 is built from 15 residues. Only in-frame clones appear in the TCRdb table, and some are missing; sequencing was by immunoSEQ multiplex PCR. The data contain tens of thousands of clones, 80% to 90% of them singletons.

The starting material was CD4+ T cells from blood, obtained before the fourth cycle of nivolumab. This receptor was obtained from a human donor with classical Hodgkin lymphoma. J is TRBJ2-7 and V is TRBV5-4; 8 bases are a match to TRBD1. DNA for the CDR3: TGTGCCAGCAGCCCCCCACCGGGACAGGCTTACGAGCAGTACTTC. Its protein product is CASSPPPGQAYEQYF.